These 23 T cell receptor beta chains were all obtained from the same sample, sequenced in a study of T cell responses to AZD1222 COVID-19 vaccine (dated by TCRdb to the early 2020s). In the paper's terms, the time point label means: about 28 days (+/-7) after the second vaccine dose. Library creation used the immunoSEQ multiplex PCR assay. TCRdb holds this immuneACCESS table with in-frame rearrangements only. Some clones are missing; in checked studies, unresolved V genes explain under half, and the rest has no known cause. For this sample the table gives 100,000 to 150,000 clones, of which approximately 90% were detected only once. The top ten hold less than 1.3% of the sample. The specimen was peripheral blood, collected 28 days after the second AZD1222 dose. These receptors came from an adult who received the AZD1222 COVID-19 vaccine.

The CDR3 DNA reads as TGTGCCAGCAGCAGATCCGGGTCCCAGGCCCCGAACACTGAAGCTTTCTTT. This gives the protein CASSRSGSQAPNTEAFF. This chain connects TRBV5-4 to TRBJ1-1; D is uncertain. From germline, CDR1 is SGHNT and CDR2 YYREEE (reference sequence). The CDR3 contains 17 residues. V gave up 4 bases and J gave up 1 base, with 20 bases separating them.

J is TRBJ2-3 and V is TRBV24-1; 9 positions match TRBD1. The V and J ends lost 4 bases and 5 bases, in that order; junction bases with no gene match: 6. This CDR3 is built from 15 residues. Germline V CDR1 and CDR2: KGHDR, SFDVKD. CDR3: CATSDPQGAGDTQYF. As DNA, the CDR3 is TGTGCCACCAGTGACCCACAGGGGGCGGGAGATACGCAGTATTTT.

The J gene is TRBJ1-1, the V gene TRBV7-7; D possibly corresponds to TRBD1 (5 bases). Germline values: CDR1 SSHAT, CDR2 FNYEAQ (reference sequence). Trimming removed 1 base at V and 4 bases at J, with 7 bases between. The CDR3 is made up of 13 amino acids. CDR3 amino acids: CASSLGGVTEAFF. As DNA, the CDR3 is TGTGCCAGCAGCTTAGGGGGGGTCACTGAAGCTTTCTTT.

On this clone itself: Other DNA sequences in the same sample also yield this CDR3. The chain joins TRBV5-1 to TRBJ2-2, with 11 bases aligning to TRBD1. Germline V lookup: CDR1 SGHRS, CDR2 YFSETQ. The CDR3 is made up of 17 amino acids. Germline trimming cut 4 bases from V and 2 bases from J; bases unmatched to any gene: 7. CDR3 residues: CASSLKRTGGNTGELFF. In DNA form, the CDR3 reads TGCGCCAGCAGCCTAAAGAGGACAGGGGGCAACACCGGGGAGCTGTTTTTT.

V is TRBV7-9 and J is TRBJ2-1; D is undetermined. The V end was cut by 3 bases, the J end by 2 bases, with 8 bases between. Germline CDR1 reads SEHNR; CDR2 reads FQNEAQ (reference sequence). This CDR3 is 14 amino acids long. The CDR3 sequence: CASSLTLTYNEQFF. In nucleotides, the CDR3 is TGTGCCAGCAGCTTGACCTTGACCTACAATGAGCAGTTCTTC.

The V gene is TRBV7-9, the J gene TRBJ2-7, with 8 bases matching TRBD2. CDR3 length: 14 amino acids. Looked up from germline, CDR1 is SEHNR and CDR2 is FQNEAQ (reference sequence). Unmatched junction bases numbered 4, after V lost 4 bases and J lost 2 bases. The CDR3: CASSSTSGAYEQYF. CDR3 bases: TGTGCCAGCAGCTCCACTAGCGGAGCCTACGAGCAGTACTTC.

The genes are TRBV24-1 and TRBJ2-7; 9 bases line up with TRBD1. The CDR3 has 15 amino acids. CDR1 and CDR2 (germline): KGHDR, SFDVKD. Unmatched junction bases numbered 3, after V lost 4 bases and J lost 0 bases. CDR3 region: CATSDGTGSSYEQYF. The DNA for the CDR3 is TGTGCCACCAGTGACGGGACAGGGAGCTCCTACGAGCAGTACTTC.

The chain uses TRBV9 and TRBJ2-5, with 9 positions matching TRBD2. The germline gives CDR1 SGDLS, CDR2 YYNGEE. Trimming at V came to 1 base and at J to 4 bases, leaving 11 bases not matched to a gene. The CDR3 has 17 residues. The CDR3 sequence: CASSVSSGAGGRETQYF. The CDR3 bases are TGTGCCAGCAGCGTAAGCAGCGGAGCGGGAGGACGAGAGACCCAGTACTTC. The variable domain in full, with the rest retrieved from reference TRBV9 and TRBJ2-5, is DSGVTQTPKHLITATGQRVTLRCSPRSGDLSVYWYQQSLDQGLQFLIQYYNGEERAKGNILERFSAQQFPDLHSELNLSSLELGDSALYFCASSVSSGAGGRETQYFGPGTRLLVL.

This clone was observed once. This rearrangement joins TRBV19 to TRBJ2-7, with 7 bases aligning to TRBD2. The junction had 10 bases not matched to a gene; V was cut back by 3 bases and J by 2 bases. The CDR3 is made up of 16 amino acids. CDR1 LNHDA and CDR2 SQIVND come from the germline V gene (reference sequence). CDR3 sequence (DNA): TGTGCCAGTAGTATCTTTGGGAGGGGACGTACCTACGAGCAGTACTTC. Translating gives CASSIFGRGRTYEQYF.

This clone was seen only a few times. V gene TRBV2 combines with J gene TRBJ1-6; D perhaps matches TRBD1 (6 bases). CDR1 and CDR2 from the germline V gene are SNHLY and FYNNEI. This CDR3 has 13 residues. V lost 11 bases, J lost 9 bases, and 17 bases lay in between. The CDR3 bases are TGTGCCGCTCGGACAGAAAGGGGTTCACCCCTCCACTTT. Translated: CAARTERGSPLHF.

This clone has just a few counts. CDR3 bases: TGTGCCAGCAGCTGGACAGAGTCCTACGAGCAGTACTTC. As protein: CASSWTESYEQYF. This rearrangement joins TRBV5-4 to TRBJ2-7, with D possibly matching TRBD1 (6 bases). Looked up from germline, CDR1 is SGHNT and CDR2 is YYREEE (reference sequence). The CDR3 contains 13 residues. V was clipped by 3 bases and J by 1 base, with 8 bases between them.

The gene calls are TRBV4-1 and TRBJ2-2; TRBD2 matches 8 bases. CDR1 is MGHRA, CDR2 YSYEKL, per germline. The J segment lost 3 bases and the V segment lost 8 bases, leaving 8 bases of the junction unmatched. The CDR3 totals 15 residues. The CDR3 DNA sequence: TGCGCCAGCCGCGTTAGCGGGACGTACACCGGGGAGCTGTTTTTT. Protein sequence: CASRVSGTYTGELFF.

The chain has TRBV27 and TRBJ2-5, with 9 bases fitting TRBD1. The length of the CDR3 is 14 residues. Germline CDR1 and CDR2: MNHEY and SMNVEV (reference sequence). The V and J ends lost 5 bases and 5 bases, in that order; junction bases with no gene match: 6. CDR3: CASSVGTGRETQYF. In nucleotides, the CDR3 is TGTGCCAGCAGTGTGGGGACAGGGCGGGAGACCCAGTACTTC.

The chain links TRBV6-5 to TRBJ1-2; 7 bases align to TRBD1. CDR3 length equals 13 residues. V was pared by 6 bases and J by 4 bases, with 5 bases of the junction left unmatched. Germline V gene data show CDR1 as MNHEY and CDR2 as SVGAGI. Here the CDR3 DNA reads TGTGCCAGCAGCGCCAGACAGGGCTATGGCTACACCTTC. It yields the protein CASSARQGYGYTF.

This chain links TRBV6-5 with TRBJ1-2, with no clear D. V gave up 5 bases and J gave up 6 bases, with 19 bases separating them. The CDR3 contains 15 residues. The germline gives CDR1 MNHEY, CDR2 SVGAGI. CDR3 residues: CASSPLSDRQDGYTF. CDR3 bases: TGTGCCAGCAGTCCGCTCTCTGATCGTCAGGATGGCTACACCTTC.

This chain links TRBV12-3 or TRBV12-4 with TRBJ2-7, with 9 nucleotides matching TRBD1. Losses at the gene ends were 3 bases for V and 6 bases for J; bases not matched to a gene: 3. The length of the CDR3 is 13 residues. CDR3 region: CASSFGTGSEQYF. CDR3 coding DNA: TGTGCCAGCAGTTTCGGGACAGGGAGCGAGCAGTACTTC.

This chain connects TRBV11-3 to TRBJ2-3; a weak D match, TRBD1 (6 bases). Germline V lookup: CDR1 SGHNT, CDR2 YENEEA. The CDR3 runs to 15 residues. Trimming took off 1 base at V and 8 bases at J, with 16 bases between the two ends. The CDR3 loop reads CASSLVTGSPGTQYF. The DNA of the CDR3 is TGTGCCAGCAGCTTAGTAACAGGGTCCCCTGGTACGCAGTATTTT.

This chain connects TRBV25-1 to TRBJ2-1; D is uncertain. Germline CDR1 MGHDK, CDR2 SYGVNS. Between the trimmed V and J ends, which lost 4 bases and 2 bases, there was a span of 12 bases. The CDR3 spans 15 residues. As DNA, the CDR3 is TGTGCCAGCAGTGTCCGGCGCTCCCCCTACAATGAGCAGTTCTTC. Its protein is CASSVRRSPYNEQFF.

This clone was observed once. The V gene is TRBV19, the J gene TRBJ1-6; no definite D call. V was cut by 5 bases and J by 4 bases, with 12 bases left in between. The CDR3 runs to 15 residues. Germline-derived CDR1 and CDR2 are LNHDA and SQIVND (reference sequence). The CDR3 nucleotides read TGTGCCAGTAGTTCGGACGGAGGTTATAATTCACCCCTCCACTTT. It specifies CASSSDGGYNSPLHF. Drawing the rest from reference TRBV19 and TRBJ1-6, the complete variable domain is DGGITQSPKYLFRKEGQNVTLSCEQNLNHDAMYWYRQDPGQGLRLIYYSQIVNDFQKGDIAEGYSVSREKKESFPLTVTSAQKNPTAFYLCASSSDGGYNSPLHFGNGTRLTVT.

The V gene is TRBV6-1, the J gene TRBJ2-5, with a weak D call TRBD2 (7 bases). Per the germline V gene, CDR1 is MNHNS and CDR2 is SASEGT. The CDR3 spans 14 residues. V dropped 3 bases and J dropped 5 bases, with 13 bases sitting between them. CDR3: CASSDGGGTETQYF. As DNA, the CDR3 is TGTGCCAGCAGTGATGGGGGGGGCACGGAGACCCAGTACTTC.

V gene TRBV13 combines with J gene TRBJ2-5; D possibly corresponds to TRBD2 (7 bases). Trimming pared 4 bases from V and 4 bases from J, leaving 22 bases between. This CDR3 is 17 amino acids long. Germline loops: CDR1 PRHDT, CDR2 FYEKMQ (reference sequence). The CDR3 loop is CASSSRIGGGPLETQYF. DNA for the CDR3: TGTGCCAGCAGCTCTCGAATAGGGGGAGGGCCTCTAGAGACCCAGTACTTC.

This chain links TRBV21-1 with TRBJ2-1; the table's D call, TRBD1, was not checked against the DNA. TRBV21-1 is a recognized pseudogene. CDR3 length: 16 amino acids. DNA for the CDR3: TGTGCCAGCAGCAGAGAAGGGACAGGGGACTACAATGAGCAGTTCTTC. This translates into CASSREGTGDYNEQFF.

This rearrangement joins TRBV24-1 to TRBJ1-2; 7 bases align to TRBD1. With 7 bases clipped from V and 8 bases from J, the junction kept 6 bases outside the gene matches. CDR3 size: 12 residues. Germline values: CDR1 KGHDR, CDR2 SFDVKD. The CDR3 DNA reads TGTGCCACCAGCCAGACAGGGCGCGGCTACACCTTC. Its protein is CATSQTGRGYTF.